The clone carrying this T cell receptor (beta chain) has just a few counts. This sample was taken from a study of T cells after yellow fever vaccination. TCRdb re-called the 5' RACE reads with MiXCR, one entry per CDR3 protein. Counted here are 500,000 to 650,000 distinct CDR3 sequences, roughly a sixth occurring once; the ten biggest clones make up 15% to 20%. V was clipped by 6 bases and J by 7 bases, with 12 bases between them. Germline CDR1 and CDR2: SEHNR and FQNEAQ (reference sequence). The CDR3 consists of 12 residues. The material was PBMCs, obtained less than 6 days after the first yellow fever vaccination. The J gene is TRBJ2-5, the V gene TRBV7-9; D gene ambiguous. This TCR was sampled from a young man who received the YFV17D yellow fever vaccine. Here the CDR3 reads CASRDNWRTQYF. CDR3 nucleotides: TGTGCCAGCAGGGATAATTGGAGGACCCAGTACTTC.